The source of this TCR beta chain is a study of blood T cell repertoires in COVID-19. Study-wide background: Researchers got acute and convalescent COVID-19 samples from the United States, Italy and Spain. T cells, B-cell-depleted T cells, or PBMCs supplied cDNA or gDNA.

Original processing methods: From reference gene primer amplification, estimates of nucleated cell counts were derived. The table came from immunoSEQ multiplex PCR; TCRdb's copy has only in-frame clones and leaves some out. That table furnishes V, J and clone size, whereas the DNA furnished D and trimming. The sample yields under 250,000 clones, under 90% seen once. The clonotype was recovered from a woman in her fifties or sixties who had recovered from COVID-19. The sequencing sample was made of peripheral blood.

The DNA for the CDR3 is TGCGCCAGCAGCTCAGGGGGCAGGGAAACTGAAGCTTTCTTT. Protein product: CASSSGGRETEAFF. The rearrangement uses TRBV5-1 and TRBJ1-1; 8 nucleotides match TRBD1. The CDR3 is 14 residues long. CDR1 is SGHRS, CDR2 YFSETQ, per germline. V shed 3 bases, J shed 5 bases, and the junction held 6 bases outside the gene matches.